The source of this TCR beta chain is a study of identical twins. This clonotype turned up a few times. The antigen is unknown. Compared with germline, one end of the junction differs, possibly owing to a read error. Study conclusions and caveats: Low generation probability was overrepresented in out-of-frame alpha sequences shared by twins. The models systematically underestimated how much out-of-frame TCR alpha was shared in monozygotic twins.

The germline gives CDR1 SGHTA, CDR2 FQGNSA. The CDR3 contains 15 residues. A universal primer site came from template switching; cDNA carried unique molecular identifiers. TCRdb called the 5' RACE reads again in MiXCR, with one record for every CDR3 protein. The sample lists 550,000 to 700,000 distinct CDR3 sequences, 21% occurring once. This same sample was also taken into another study, of T cells expressing NK-cell markers. That paper adds: HCMV seropositivity marked seven of the eight sequenced donors; one was seronegative.

This clonotype originated in a woman between 18 and 29 years old in good health. Sequenced sample: PBMCs. V is TRBV7-2 and J is TRBJ2-1; TRBD2 agrees at 7 bases. The CDR3 loop is CANSSRGSGRNEQFF. The CDR3 bases are TGTGCCAACAGCTCCCGGGGTAGCGGGCGAAATGAGCAGTTCTTC.